This entry lists 25 T cell receptor beta chains sequenced from one sample in a study of control samples from healthy donors and cancer patients. The data were produced by immunoSEQ multiplex PCR, yet TCRdb's version contains in-frame clones alone and is incomplete. The table includes 90,000 to 150,000 clones, around 89% detected once. Input material: blood. The source of these receptors is a man in his forties or fifties in good health.

This chain links TRBV7-2 with TRBJ2-1, with TRBD1 matching 8 bases. This CDR3 is 15 amino acids long. Losses at the gene ends were 2 bases for V and 6 bases for J; bases not matched to a gene: 6. Germline CDR1 is SGHTA and CDR2 is FQGNSA. The CDR3 bases are TGTGCCAGCAGCTTACTAGGACAGGGATTCAATGAGCAGTTCTTC. Translation gives CASSLLGQGFNEQFF.

The chain carries TRBV29-1 and TRBJ1-2; no reliable D call. The CDR3 runs to 12 residues. Trimming shortened V by 3 bases and J by 6 bases, and 11 bases separated the two germline ends. Germline values: CDR1 SQVTM, CDR2 ANQGSEA. Here the CDR3 reads CSVDTDLDGYTF. The CDR3 coding sequence is TGCAGCGTTGACACAGACCTCGATGGCTACACCTTC.

The CDR3 here is CATRYAHTRASSGNTIYF. CDR3 nucleotides: TGTGCCACCCGATATGCCCATACCAGGGCCTCCTCTGGAAACACCATATATTTT. The chain links TRBV24-1 to TRBJ1-3; possibly TRBD1 for D (5 bases). Deletions cut 9 bases from V and 0 bases from J, with 23 bases between. Looked up from germline, CDR1 is KGHDR and CDR2 is SFDVKD. This CDR3 region has 18 residues.

DNA of the CDR3: TGTGCCAGCAGCCCGCGGACTAGCGGGGGTTCTGAGCAGTTCTTC. Amino acid sequence: CASSPRTSGGSEQFF. This rearrangement joins TRBV7-6 to TRBJ2-1; TRBD2 agrees at 13 bases. V shed 5 bases and J 9 bases; nucleotides not matched to a gene: 7. The CDR3 sequence is 15 residues long. The V gene's germline CDR1 is SGHVS and CDR2 FNYEAQ.

The chain employs TRBV2 and TRBJ2-3; 9 nucleotides line up with TRBD1. The CDR3 totals 14 residues. Per the germline V gene, CDR1 is SNHLY and CDR2 is FYNNEI. J was trimmed by 3 bases and V by 6 bases; bases with no gene match: 4. The CDR3 DNA reads as TGTGCCAGCAGAACAGGGGGCACGACAGATACGCAGTATTTT. This codes for CASRTGGTTDTQYF. Full variable domain (remainder filled in from reference TRBV2 and TRBJ2-3): EPEVTQTPSHQVTQMGQEVILRCVPISNHLYFYWYRQILGQKVEFLVSFYNNEISEKSEIFDDQFSVERPDGSNFTLKIRSTKLEDSAMYFCASRTGGTTDTQYFGPGTRLTVL.

The chain uses TRBV11-3 and TRBJ1-1, with 9 bases fitting TRBD1. CDR3 length: 18 residues. V lost 0 bases, J lost 3 bases, and 11 bases stayed unmatched. CDR1 and CDR2 (germline): SGHNT, YENEEA. The CDR3 bases are TGTGCCAGCAGCTTAGATCGCCCCCGGGACAGGGTGGACACTGAAGCTTTCTTT. Residues: CASSLDRPRDRVDTEAFF.

This chain joins TRBV11-2 and TRBJ1-2; a weak D match, TRBD1 (5 bases). Trimming removed 6 bases at V and 6 bases at J, with 17 bases between. CDR1 is SGHAT and CDR2 is FQNNGV in the germline V gene. The length of the CDR3 is 14 residues. The CDR3 DNA reads TGTGCCAGCAGTTTACGGGGGACGGGTAATGGCTACACCTTC. Encoded protein: CASSLRGTGNGYTF.

The genes are TRBV2 and TRBJ1-4; 7 bases are a match to TRBD1. This CDR3 contains 15 residues. J was trimmed by 6 bases and V by 7 bases; bases with no gene match: 11. Per the germline V gene, CDR1 is SNHLY and CDR2 is FYNNEI. This CDR3 is CASTSQTGRYEKLFF. Written as DNA, the CDR3 is TGTGCCAGCACCTCCCAGACAGGGCGTTATGAAAAACTGTTTTTT.

This sequence joins TRBV2 and TRBJ1-1, with unresolved D. The CDR3 is 11 residues long. The ends were cut back, 8 bases at V and 7 bases at J, with 11 bases in the middle. Germline V gene sequence: CDR1 SNHLY, CDR2 FYNNEI. The CDR3 reads CASRPEVEAFF. CDR3 DNA sequence: TGTGCCAGCCGCCCCGAGGTTGAAGCTTTCTTT.

The CDR3 DNA reads TGTGCCAGCAGCATCCGTGGTAGCGGGGGGGCAGATACGCAGTATTTT. Protein product: CASSIRGSGGADTQYF. The V and J genes are TRBV3-1 (or the pseudogene TRBV3-2) and TRBJ2-3; 11 positions match TRBD2. V was pared by 5 bases and J by 4 bases, with 8 bases of the junction left unmatched. This CDR3 contains 16 residues. Germline loops: CDR1 LGHDT, CDR2 YNNKEL (reference sequence).

The DNA of the CDR3 is TGTGCCAGCAGCCTAACACAGGGAACGGTCACCGGGGAGCTGTTTTTT. Its protein product is CASSLTQGTVTGELFF. The chain links TRBV7-9 to TRBJ2-2, with D possibly being TRBD1 (6 bases). Germline V lookup: CDR1 SEHNR, CDR2 FQNEAQ (reference sequence). The V end lost 5 bases, the J end lost 4 bases, and 17 bases lay between the germline ends. The CDR3 runs to 16 residues. The full variable domain, completed using reference TRBV7-9 and TRBJ2-2, is DTGVSQNPRHKITKRGQNVTFRCDPISEHNRLYWYRQTLGQGPEFLTYFQNEAQLEKSRLLSDRFSAERPKGSFSTLEIQRTEQGDSAMYLCASSLTQGTVTGELFFGEGSRLTVL.

The chain's CDR3 is CASSRSETQYF. The CDR3 region has the DNA TGCGCCAGCAGCAGGTCAGAGACCCAGTACTTC. The chain combines TRBV5-1 with TRBJ2-5; D gene uncertain. V was cut by 4 bases and J by 4 bases, with 5 bases left in between. This CDR3 region has 11 residues. In germline, CDR1 is SGHRS, CDR2 YFSETQ.

The chain couples TRBV7-9 to TRBJ2-1; 9 bases align to TRBD1. The CDR3 is 16 amino acids. CDR1 SEHNR and CDR2 FQNEAQ come from the germline V gene (reference sequence). The ends lost 5 bases at V and 2 bases at J; junction bases unmatched: 7. The CDR3: CASSPRTGATYNEQFF. The CDR3 region has the DNA TGTGCCAGCAGCCCACGGACAGGGGCCACCTACAATGAGCAGTTCTTC.

The chain combines TRBV19 with TRBJ2-7, with TRBD1 identical over 8 bases. Trimming at V came to 3 bases and at J to 5 bases, leaving 9 bases not matched to a gene. This CDR3 contains 15 residues. Germline V gene data show CDR1 as LNHDA and CDR2 as SQIVND (reference sequence). In DNA, the CDR3 is TGTGCCAGTAGTATGCCCGGACAGGGTTCCGACGAGCAGTACTTC. Its protein product is CASSMPGQGSDEQYF.

The chain couples TRBV27 to TRBJ2-7; D remains ambiguous. The CDR3 is made up of 12 amino acids. Germline loops: CDR1 MNHEY, CDR2 SMNVEV (reference sequence). V was clipped by 6 bases and J by 7 bases, with 13 bases between them. Here the CDR3 DNA reads TGTGCCAGCAGCCCTACGTCGCTGGAGCAGTACTTC. Its translation is CASSPTSLEQYF.

This chain links TRBV2 with TRBJ1-2; maybe TRBD1 (5 bases). The CDR3 sequence is 14 residues long. Germline loops: CDR1 SNHLY, CDR2 FYNNEI. The V gene lost 6 bases and the J gene lost 4 bases, with 15 bases spanning the gap. CDR3 sequence reads: CASRGTDGPYGYTF. The CDR3 coding sequence is TGTGCCAGCAGAGGGACGGATGGACCCTATGGCTACACCTTC.

Here the CDR3 DNA reads TGTGCCAGCAGTTCCGGACTAGCGGGGGGGGAGGGAGAGCAGTTCTTC. Translation: CASSSGLAGGEGEQFF. The rearrangement links TRBV27 to TRBJ2-1; 15 bases line up with TRBD2. The CDR3 has 16 residues. In germline, CDR1 is MNHEY, CDR2 SMNVEV (reference sequence). The V gene end was trimmed by 4 bases and the J gene end by 10 bases; junction bases not matched to a gene: 8.

On this clone itself: Additional DNA sequences in this sample encode the identical CDR3. This chain connects TRBV29-1 to TRBJ1-1; D is ambiguous. The CDR3 extends over 12 amino acids. The V gene's germline CDR1 is SQVTM and CDR2 ANQGSEA. Trimming left V 7 bases short and J 1 base short, with 10 bases between. The CDR3 here is CSASDGNTEAFF. CDR3 sequence (DNA): TGCAGCGCCTCAGACGGGAACACTGAAGCTTTCTTT.

V usage is TRBV5-4 and J usage is TRBJ2-1; 10 positions match TRBD2. Germline values: CDR1 SGHNT, CDR2 YYREEE (reference sequence). The ends lost 2 bases at V and 8 bases at J; junction bases unmatched: 7. The CDR3 is made up of 15 amino acids. CDR3 in amino acids: CASSFGLAGEDEQFF. In DNA, the CDR3 is TGTGCCAGCAGCTTTGGGCTAGCGGGGGAGGATGAGCAGTTCTTC.

The chain couples TRBV5-5 to TRBJ2-7; TRBD2 might be the D (6 bases). The ends were cut back, 0 bases at V and 4 bases at J, with 11 bases in the middle. The CDR3 spans 14 residues. From germline, CDR1 is SGHKS and CDR2 YYEKEE (reference sequence). CDR3 loop: CASSLVPGGYEQYF. CDR3 nucleotide sequence: TGTGCCAGCAGCTTGGTGCCAGGAGGGTACGAGCAGTACTTC.

J is TRBJ2-6 and V is TRBV25-1, with D perhaps matching TRBD1 (7 bases). This CDR3 is 15 amino acids long. Germline V gives CDR1 MGHDK, CDR2 SYGVNS. V gave up 8 bases and J gave up 4 bases, with 15 bases separating them. In DNA, the CDR3 is TGTGCCAGCGCCCCCAGGGGGGAAGGGGCCAACGTCCTGACTTTC. Protein sequence: CASAPRGEGANVLTF.

V and J are TRBV27 and TRBJ2-5, with a weak D call TRBD1 (6 bases). V gave up 2 bases and J gave up 5 bases, with 12 bases separating them. Germline-derived CDR1 and CDR2 are MNHEY and SMNVEV (reference sequence). This CDR3 contains 14 residues. The CDR3: CASSLMGAGETQYF. The CDR3 bases are TGTGCCAGCAGTTTAATGGGGGCCGGGGAGACCCAGTACTTC.

The gene calls are TRBV6-6 and TRBJ2-5, with 7 bases lining up with TRBD1. The CDR3 has 14 amino acids. Germline V gene sequence: CDR1 MNHNY, CDR2 SVGAGI (reference sequence). Losses at the gene ends were 6 bases for V and 5 bases for J; bases not matched to a gene: 9. The CDR3 spells CASSRQGPGETQYF. The CDR3 DNA reads TGTGCCAGCAGCCGACAGGGACCCGGGGAGACCCAGTACTTC.

The chain joins TRBV10-2 to TRBJ1-2; TRBD1 is a possible D gene (5 bases). From germline, CDR1 is WSHSY and CDR2 SAAADI. V gave up 2 bases and J gave up 0 bases, with 7 bases separating them. There are 14 residues in the CDR3. CDR3 amino acids: CASSEGQANYGYTF. CDR3 nucleotides: TGCGCCAGCAGTGAGGGACAAGCTAACTATGGCTACACCTTC.

The chain has TRBV19 and TRBJ2-6; no clear D. V gave up 6 bases and J gave up 5 bases, with 17 bases separating them. The germline CDR1 and CDR2 sequences are LNHDA and SQIVND (reference sequence). CDR3 length equals 16 residues. The chain's CDR3 is CASSDTISLWANVLTF. As DNA, the CDR3 is TGTGCCAGTAGCGACACAATCTCCCTCTGGGCCAACGTCCTGACTTTC.